This T cell receptor beta chain comes out of a study of cytotoxic CD8 clonotypes in ibrutinib-treated CLL. Concerning this clone: The target antigen is unknown.

The V end was cut by 8 bases, the J end by 0 bases, with 11 bases between. Germline CDR1 and CDR2: SNHLY and FYNNEI. There are 14 residues in the CDR3. Overall study results and limits: Baseline levels were approached again at progression, after clonality had risen at ibrutinib response.

Sequencing used immunoSEQ multiplex PCR; TCRdb keeps in-frame clones, though not all of them. The sample includes about 140,000 clones, over 75% of them seen just once. Genomic DNA (roughly 1.9 micrograms) was obtained from cryopreserved PBMCs for construction of TCR beta libraries. The sample was PBMCs, taken after 36 months of ibrutinib treatment. This TCR derives from a human donor with chronic lymphocytic leukemia. The chain couples TRBV2 to TRBJ2-1, with a weak D call TRBD1 (6 bases). DNA of the CDR3: TGTGCCAGCTCTAGGGGGTACTCCTACAATGAGCAGTTCTTC. Amino acid sequence: CASSRGYSYNEQFF.